These 2 T cell receptor delta chains originate from one sample sequenced in a study of gamma-delta T cells after stem cell transplantation. TCRdb reanalysed the RT-PCR reads via CATT. The sample records 1,000 to 1,500 delta-chain clones, roughly 3.5% being singletons. Sequenced sample: gamma-delta T cells. The receptors derive from a human donor. It is not recorded whose cells these are; they may come from a transplant donor.

Notes on this clone: TCRdb pairs this DNA with a much larger clone's protein that differs at residue 4, likely a read error; the protein shown was translated from the DNA. V usage is TRDV1 and J usage is TRDJ1; TRDD3 matches 8 bases. This CDR3 contains 16 residues. V shed 6 bases and J 2 bases; nucleotides not matched to a gene: 11. Germline values: CDR1 TSWWSYY, CDR2 QGS. For the CDR3, the DNA is TGTGCTCTTGGTGTCTACGAGGTGGGGGATACCGATAAACTCATCTTT. Translated, it gives CALGVYEVGDTDKLIF.

This clone came up a few times. V is TRDV1 and J is TRDJ1; D may be TRDD3 (5 bases). V lost 5 bases, J lost 1 base, and 26 bases lay in between. Germline loops: CDR1 TSWWSYY, CDR2 QGS. The length of the CDR3 is 19 residues. CDR3 residues: CALGFPRFRGRLSTDKLIF. The CDR3 coding sequence is TGTGCTCTTGGGTTCCCTCGGTTTCGGGGAAGGCTCTCCACCGATAAACTCATCTTT.